One sample yielded the 20 T cell receptor beta chains listed below, sequenced in a study of cytotoxic CD8 clonotypes in ibrutinib-treated CLL. The assay was immunoSEQ multiplex PCR, and TCRdb's table has in-frame clones only and misses some. The sample lists about 24,000 clones, approximately 81% occurring once. Sequences were derived from PBMCs, sampled before ibrutinib treatment. These receptors were obtained from a human donor with chronic lymphocytic leukemia.

This sequence joins TRBV7-9 and TRBJ2-1; 12 bases match TRBD2. This CDR3 is built from 18 residues. Looked up from germline, CDR1 is SEHNR and CDR2 is FQNEAQ (reference sequence). J gave up 2 bases and V 6 bases, and 11 bases lay outside the gene matches. The CDR3 region is CASRAGTSGPNTYNEQFF. For the CDR3, the DNA is TGTGCCAGCAGGGCCGGGACTAGCGGGCCGAATACCTACAATGAGCAGTTCTTC. The full variable domain, rest sourced from reference TRBV7-9 and TRBJ2-1, is DTGVSQNPRHKITKRGQNVTFRCDPISEHNRLYWYRQTLGQGPEFLTYFQNEAQLEKSRLLSDRFSAERPKGSFSTLEIQRTEQGDSAMYLCASRAGTSGPNTYNEQFFGPGTRLTVL.

The chain carries TRBV27 and TRBJ2-1; D is perhaps TRBD2 (6 bases). V was trimmed by 8 bases and J by 3 bases, leaving 23 bases between them. From germline, CDR1 is MNHEY and CDR2 SMNVEV (reference sequence). This CDR3 contains 17 residues. CDR3 DNA: TGTGCCAGCCGCATCGGAAAGATAGCGGAGAACTACAATGAGCAGTTCTTC. Translated, it gives CASRIGKIAENYNEQFF.

V gene TRBV10-3 combines with J gene TRBJ1-5; a weak D match, TRBD1 (5 bases). Germline lookup yields CDR1 ENHRY and CDR2 SYGVKD. The CDR3 consists of 15 residues. V was cut by 10 bases and J by 7 bases, with 23 bases left in between. The chain's CDR3 is CATSGTGTFQQPQHF. The CDR3 DNA reads TGTGCCACTTCCGGGACCGGGACTTTTCAGCAGCCCCAGCATTTT.

The chain links TRBV9 to TRBJ1-6; a weak D match, TRBD1 (5 bases). Germline lookup yields CDR1 SGDLS and CDR2 YYNGEE. The CDR3 extends over 15 amino acids. V was pared by 3 bases and J by 7 bases, with 14 bases between. In DNA form, the CDR3 reads TGTGCCAGCAGCGCGAACCTGGGGGGGAATTCACCCCTCCACTTT. Its translation: CASSANLGGNSPLHF.

This clone was picked up a small number of times. The rearrangement links TRBV7-8 to TRBJ1-2; maybe TRBD1 (6 bases). Germline values: CDR1 SGHVS, CDR2 FQNEAQ. Trimming took 5 bases from V and 8 from J, leaving 12 bases between them. The CDR3 loop spans 12 amino acids. DNA of the CDR3: TGTGCCAGCAGCGAGACAGGATCCGGCTACACCTTC. Residues: CASSETGSGYTF.

This chain connects TRBV5-5 to TRBJ1-4; D uncertain. Germline assignment: CDR1 SGHKS and CDR2 YYEKEE (reference sequence). Trimming removed 2 bases from V and 8 bases from J, with 10 bases in between. CDR3 length equals 13 residues. The CDR3 DNA reads as TGTGCCAGCAGCTTAGCAAGGCCCGAAAAACTGTTTTTT. This codes for CASSLARPEKLFF.

This chain joins TRBV28 and TRBJ2-7, with D possibly being TRBD2 (6 bases). Germline V gene data show CDR1 as MDHEN and CDR2 as SYDVKM. This CDR3 has 16 amino acids. V dropped 5 bases and J dropped 2 bases, with 19 bases sitting between them. The CDR3 here is CASSLALAVSTYEQYF. CDR3 coding DNA: TGTGCCAGCAGTCTAGCCTTAGCGGTATCCACCTACGAGCAGTACTTC.

The chain combines TRBV28 with TRBJ1-2; 9 nucleotides agree with TRBD1. The CDR3 extends over 15 amino acids. J lost 7 bases, V lost 5 bases, and 11 bases had no gene match. In germline, CDR1 is MDHEN, CDR2 SYDVKM. The chain's CDR3 is CASSQNGQGFGGYTF. The CDR3 nucleotides read TGTGCCAGCAGTCAGAATGGACAGGGGTTCGGTGGCTACACCTTC.

This clone was found a few times. V gene TRBV6-6 combines with J gene TRBJ2-3; D gene ambiguous. The CDR3 is 15 residues long. The V end lost 4 bases, the J end lost 0 bases, and 11 bases lay between the germline ends. Germline V gene sequence: CDR1 MNHNY, CDR2 SVGAGI (reference sequence). The CDR3 sequence is CASSFAETSTDTQYF. CDR3 DNA: TGTGCCAGCAGTTTCGCGGAAACTAGCACAGATACGCAGTATTTT.

The chain has TRBV4-2 and TRBJ2-7; 10 positions agree with TRBD2. The length of the CDR3 is 15 residues. Germline CDR1 reads LGHNA; CDR2 reads YNFKEQ. V shed 3 bases, J shed 3 bases, and the junction held 5 bases outside the gene matches. The CDR3 DNA reads as TGTGCCAGCAGCCAGCTAGCGGGAGAGGACTACGAGCAGTACTTC. Protein: CASSQLAGEDYEQYF.

The V and J genes are TRBV27 and TRBJ1-5; D is perhaps TRBD1 (6 bases). The CDR3 consists of 15 residues. Germline values: CDR1 MNHEY, CDR2 SMNVEV (reference sequence). The ends were cut back, 5 bases at V and 3 bases at J, with 14 bases in the middle. The CDR3 DNA is TGTGCCAGCAGTCCCGGACAGTATCTCAATCAGCCCCAGCATTTT. Encoded protein: CASSPGQYLNQPQHF.

This clone was seen more than once but under ten times. V and J are TRBV23-1 and TRBJ1-2, with TRBD1 matching over 7 bases. TRBV23-1 is annotated as an ORF whose role is uncertain. The CDR3 consists of 14 residues. With V trimmed by 6 bases and J by 4 bases, 8 bases remained unmatched. The CDR3 loop is CASSERDSAYGYTF. CDR3 in DNA: TGCGCCAGCAGCGAGAGGGACAGCGCCTATGGCTACACCTTC.

The chain employs TRBV10-3 and TRBJ2-6; the D is unclear. Germline V gene data show CDR1 as ENHRY and CDR2 as SYGVKD. The V end was cut by 4 bases, the J end by 0 bases, with 10 bases between. There are 16 residues in the CDR3. The CDR3 sequence is CAISGNLNSGANVLTF. CDR3 coding DNA: TGTGCCATCAGTGGGAATCTGAACTCTGGGGCCAACGTCCTGACTTTC.

The V gene is TRBV6-5, the J gene TRBJ2-3; 7 bases map to TRBD2. The germline CDR1 and CDR2 sequences are MNHEY and SVGAGI. The CDR3 consists of 14 residues. V trimming: 6 bases; J trimming: 3 bases; junction bases outside the gene matches: 6. CDR3 nucleotides: TGTGCCAGCAGCGGGGGGACTCTAACAGATACGCAGTATTTT. Translating it yields CASSGGTLTDTQYF.

This rearrangement joins TRBV19 to TRBJ1-2; D ambiguous. Germline V gene sequence: CDR1 LNHDA, CDR2 SQIVND (reference sequence). The CDR3 is made up of 15 amino acids. V lost 0 bases and J lost 8, with 16 bases in between. The CDR3 region is CASSIDQPDWSGYTF. DNA of the CDR3: TGTGCCAGTAGTATAGATCAGCCGGATTGGAGCGGCTACACCTTC.

The chain has TRBV4-2 and TRBJ2-7; D is unresolved. Germline assignment: CDR1 LGHNA and CDR2 YNFKEQ. V lost 1 base, J lost 3 bases, and 7 bases lay in between. The CDR3 runs to 13 residues. CDR3 region: CASSQAPDYEQYF. In DNA form, the CDR3 reads TGTGCCAGCAGCCAAGCCCCCGACTACGAGCAGTACTTC.

The J gene is TRBJ2-1, the V gene TRBV19; 12 positions match TRBD2. Germline CDR1 reads LNHDA; CDR2 reads SQIVND (reference sequence). The V and J ends lost 1 base and 10 bases, in that order; junction bases with no gene match: 8. The CDR3 covers 16 residues. The CDR3 protein is CASSIGRLAGAGEQFF. In DNA form, the CDR3 reads TGTGCCAGTAGTATAGGGAGACTAGCGGGGGCAGGGGAGCAGTTCTTC.

The chain is built from TRBV28 and TRBJ1-4, with 7 bases aligning to TRBD1. Unmatched junction bases numbered 17, after V lost 10 bases and J lost 12 bases. Germline-derived CDR1 and CDR2 are MDHEN and SYDVKM. This CDR3 comprises 14 residues. DNA of the CDR3: TGTGCCACCACCTTAACGACAGGGCGGGAAGAACTGTTTTTT. Its translation is CATTLTTGREELFF.

The chain employs TRBV6-1 and TRBJ2-5; possible D gene TRBD1, 6 bases. CDR3 length equals 15 residues. Germline V gene data show CDR1 as MNHNS and CDR2 as SASEGT. V dropped 5 bases and J dropped 5 bases, with 18 bases sitting between them. Here the CDR3 reads CASSPVGALGETQYF. CDR3 DNA: TGTGCCAGCAGTCCAGTGGGGGCCCTAGGTGAGACCCAGTACTTC.

This chain's CDR3 is CAWSREGRGFGTQYF. The CDR3 DNA reads as TGTGCCTGGAGTCGGGAGGGGAGGGGTTTTGGGACCCAGTACTTC. The rearrangement links TRBV30 to TRBJ2-5; 8 positions match TRBD2. Germline CDR1 is GTSNPN and CDR2 is SVGIG (reference sequence). The CDR3 length is 15 residues. V gave up 2 bases and J gave up 7 bases; unmatched junction bases: 12. The complete variable domain, with remaining parts taken from reference TRBV30 and TRBJ2-5, reads SQTIHQWPATLVQPVGSPLSLECTVEGTSNPNLYWYRQAAGRGLQLLFYSVGIGQISSEVPQNLSASRPQDRQFILSSKKLLLSDSGFYLCAWSREGRGFGTQYFGPGTRLLVL.